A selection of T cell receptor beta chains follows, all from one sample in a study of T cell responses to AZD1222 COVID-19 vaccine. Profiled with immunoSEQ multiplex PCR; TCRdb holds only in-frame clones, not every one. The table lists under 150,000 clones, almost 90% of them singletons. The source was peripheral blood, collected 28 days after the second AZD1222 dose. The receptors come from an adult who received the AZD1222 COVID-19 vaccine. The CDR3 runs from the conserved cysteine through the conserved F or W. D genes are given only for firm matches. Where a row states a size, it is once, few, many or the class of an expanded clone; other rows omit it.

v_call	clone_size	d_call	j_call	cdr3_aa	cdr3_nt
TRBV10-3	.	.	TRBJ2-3	CAIRTTDTQYF	TGTGCCATCAGAACAACAGATACGCAGTATTTT
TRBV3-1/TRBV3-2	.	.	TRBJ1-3	CASRRDSFSGNTIYF	TGTGCCAGCAGACGTGACAGCTTCTCTGGAAACACCATATATTTT
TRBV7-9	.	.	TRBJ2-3	CASSRNARPSYSDTQYF	TGTGCCAGCAGCCGCAACGCAAGGCCTAGCTACTCAGATACGCAGTATTTT
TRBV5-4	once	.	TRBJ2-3	CASSSTSSDTQYF	TGTGCCAGCAGCTCCACTTCGTCAGATACGCAGTATTTT
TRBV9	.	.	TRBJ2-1	CASSVGAGNNEQFF	TGTGCCAGCAGCGTAGGGGCAGGGAACAATGAGCAGTTCTTC
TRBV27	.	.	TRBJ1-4	CASSRRQGTNEKLFF	TGTGCCAGCAGTAGAAGACAAGGCACTAATGAAAAACTGTTTTTT
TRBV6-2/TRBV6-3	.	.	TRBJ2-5	CASSYSLAYAGQETQYF	TGTGCCAGCAGTTACTCCCTCGCCTATGCGGGCCAAGAGACCCAGTACTTC
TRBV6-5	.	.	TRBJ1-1	CASSSPRGATEAFF	TGTGCCAGCAGTTCCCCCAGAGGTGCCACTGAAGCTTTCTTT
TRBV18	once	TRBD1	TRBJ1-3	CASSLGQVRSGNTIYF	TGTGCCAGCTCACTGGGACAGGTCCGCTCTGGAAACACCATATATTTT
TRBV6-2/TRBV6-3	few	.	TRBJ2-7	CASSYTSFEQYF	TGTGCCAGCAGTTACACCTCTTTCGAGCAGTACTTC
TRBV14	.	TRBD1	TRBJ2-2	CASSQAGGNTGELFF	TGTGCCAGCAGCCAAGCAGGGGGCAATACCGGGGAGCTGTTTTTT
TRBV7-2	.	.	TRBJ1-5	CASSRMGGPNQPQHF	TGTGCCAGCAGCCGGATGGGAGGCCCCAATCAGCCCCAGCATTTT
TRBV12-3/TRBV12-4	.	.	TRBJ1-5	CASSSDGGRPQHF	TGTGCCAGCAGTTCGGACGGCGGGAGGCCCCAGCATTTT
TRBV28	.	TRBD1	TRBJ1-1	CASSPAGTGDTEAFF	TGTGCCAGCAGTCCCGCCGGGACAGGGGACACTGAAGCTTTCTTT
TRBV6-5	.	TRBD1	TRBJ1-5	CASATLDRVYQPQHF	TGTGCCAGCGCCACCCTAGACAGGGTTTATCAGCCCCAGCATTTT
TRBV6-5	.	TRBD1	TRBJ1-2	CASSYTGQGLIHGYTF	TGTGCCAGCAGTTATACGGGACAGGGACTCATCCATGGCTACACCTTC
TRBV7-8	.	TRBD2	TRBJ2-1	CASSTTSGGEGEQFF	TGTGCCAGCAGCACAACTAGCGGGGGAGAGGGGGAGCAGTTCTTC
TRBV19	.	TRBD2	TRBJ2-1	CASSIWRGVEYNEQFF	TGTGCCAGTAGTATCTGGCGGGGGGTGGAGTACAATGAGCAGTTCTTC
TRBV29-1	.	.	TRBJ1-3	CSVEGGNTIYF	TGCAGCGTTGAGGGTGGAAACACCATATATTTT
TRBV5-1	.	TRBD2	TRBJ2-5	CASSPGLAAQETQYF	TGCGCCAGCAGCCCGGGACTAGCAGCCCAAGAGACCCAGTACTTC
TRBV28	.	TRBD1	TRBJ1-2	CASSLANRGYGYTF	TGTGCCAGCAGTTTGGCCAACAGGGGTTATGGCTACACCTTC
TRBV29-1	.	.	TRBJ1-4	CSVGGGTSGEKLFF	TGCAGCGTGGGAGGAGGGACGTCCGGGGAAAAACTGTTTTTT
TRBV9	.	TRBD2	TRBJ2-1	CASSDRLAGGYNEQFF	TGTGCCAGCAGCGACAGACTAGCGGGAGGGTACAATGAGCAGTTCTTC
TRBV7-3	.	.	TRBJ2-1	CASSLRNRGEQFF	TGTGCCAGCAGCCTACGTAATAGGGGTGAGCAGTTCTTC
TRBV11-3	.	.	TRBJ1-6	CASSSGYASPLHF	TGTGCCAGCAGCTCAGGGTATGCGTCACCCCTCCACTTT
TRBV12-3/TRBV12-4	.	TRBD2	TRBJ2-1	CASSSGLGEFF	TGTGCCAGCAGCTCCGGACTAGGGGAGTTCTTC
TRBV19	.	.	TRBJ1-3	CASRDRPNSGNTIYF	TGTGCCAGTAGAGACAGGCCCAACTCTGGAAACACCATATATTTT
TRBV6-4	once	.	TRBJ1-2	CASSAALGDYGYTF	TGTGCCAGCAGTGCGGCGCTGGGGGATTATGGCTACACCTTC
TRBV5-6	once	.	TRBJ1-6	CASSPGSPGGNSPLHF	TGTGCCAGCAGCCCCGGGTCCCCAGGCGGGAATTCACCCCTCCACTTT
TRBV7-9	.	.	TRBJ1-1	CASSLNTGNTEAFF	TGTGCCAGCAGCTTAAATACAGGGAACACTGAAGCTTTCTTT
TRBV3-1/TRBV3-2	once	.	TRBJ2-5	CASSLRGEKETQYF	TGTGCCAGCAGCCTCCGGGGAGAGAAAGAGACCCAGTACTTC
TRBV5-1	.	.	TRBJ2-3	CASSSGDTQYF	TGCGCCAGCAGCTCGGGGGATACGCAGTATTTT
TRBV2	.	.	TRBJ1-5	CASTLYKANQPQHF	TGTGCCAGCACCCTTTATAAAGCCAATCAGCCCCAGCATTTT
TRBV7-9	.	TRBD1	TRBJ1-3	CASSLLGTGYSSGNTIYF	TGTGCCAGCAGCTTGTTAGGGACAGGGTACAGCTCTGGAAACACCATATATTTT
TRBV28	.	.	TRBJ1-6	CASTEGITPLHF	TGTGCCAGCACCGAGGGGATAACACCCCTCCACTTT